This T cell receptor (beta chain) was sequenced in a study of blood T cell repertoires in COVID-19. Overall study: The origin of the acute and convalescent COVID-19 samples was the United States, Italy and Spain. The cDNA or gDNA used as material had been derived from T cells, B-cell-depleted T cells, or PBMCs.

The V and J ends lost 1 base and 1 base respectively, with 7 bases between them. Germline V gene sequence: CDR1 LGHDT, CDR2 YNNKEL (reference sequence). The CDR3 runs to 14 residues. As handled by the study authors: Reference gene primer amplification in the assay estimated nucleated cell counts. The method was immunoSEQ multiplex PCR; TCRdb's version includes in-frame clones alone and lacks a portion of them. V and J calls and clone size come straight from that table; D and trimming were deduced from the DNA. The sample carries roughly 66,000 clones, roughly 82% recorded once. Sequenced: peripheral blood. This clonotype originated in a man between 60 and 70 years old with acute or convalescent COVID-19. The chain employs TRBV3-1 (or the pseudogene TRBV3-2) and TRBJ1-1; D remains unclear. The CDR3 is CASSQGHANTEAFF. CDR3 nucleotide sequence: TGTGCCAGCAGCCAAGGACACGCGAACACTGAAGCTTTCTTT.